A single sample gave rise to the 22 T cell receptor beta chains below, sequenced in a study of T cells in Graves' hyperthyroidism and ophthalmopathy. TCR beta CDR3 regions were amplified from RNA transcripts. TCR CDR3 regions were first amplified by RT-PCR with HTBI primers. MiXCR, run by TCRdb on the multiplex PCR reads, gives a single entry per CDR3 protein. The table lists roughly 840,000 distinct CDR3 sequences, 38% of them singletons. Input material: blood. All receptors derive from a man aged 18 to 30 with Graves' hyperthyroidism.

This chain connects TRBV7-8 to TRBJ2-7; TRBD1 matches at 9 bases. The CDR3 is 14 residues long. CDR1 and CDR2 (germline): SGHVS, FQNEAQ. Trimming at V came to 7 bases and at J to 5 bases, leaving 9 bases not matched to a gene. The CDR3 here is CASKHGTGSHEQYF. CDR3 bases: TGTGCCAGCAAACACGGGACAGGGTCACACGAGCAGTACTTC.

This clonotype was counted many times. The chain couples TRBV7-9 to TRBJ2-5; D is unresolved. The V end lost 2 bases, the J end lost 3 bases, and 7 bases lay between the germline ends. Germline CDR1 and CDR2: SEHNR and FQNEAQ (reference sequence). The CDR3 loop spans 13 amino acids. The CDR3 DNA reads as TGTGCCAGCAGCTTATCATCCGAAGAGACCCAGTACTTC. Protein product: CASSLSSEETQYF.

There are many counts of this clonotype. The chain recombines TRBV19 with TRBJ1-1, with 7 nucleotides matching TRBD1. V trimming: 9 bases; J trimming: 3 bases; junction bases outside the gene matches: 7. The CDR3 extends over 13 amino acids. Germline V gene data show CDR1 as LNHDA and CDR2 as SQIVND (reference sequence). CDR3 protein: CASSPTGDTEAFF. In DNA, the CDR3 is TGTGCCAGCAGCCCCACAGGGGACACTGAAGCTTTCTTT.

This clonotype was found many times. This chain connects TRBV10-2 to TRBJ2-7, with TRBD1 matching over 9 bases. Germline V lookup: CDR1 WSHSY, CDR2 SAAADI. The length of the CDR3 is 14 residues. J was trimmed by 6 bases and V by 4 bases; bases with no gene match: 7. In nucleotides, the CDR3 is TGCGCCAGCAGTGTCCGGACAGGGGTAAGCGAGCAGTACTTC. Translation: CASSVRTGVSEQYF.

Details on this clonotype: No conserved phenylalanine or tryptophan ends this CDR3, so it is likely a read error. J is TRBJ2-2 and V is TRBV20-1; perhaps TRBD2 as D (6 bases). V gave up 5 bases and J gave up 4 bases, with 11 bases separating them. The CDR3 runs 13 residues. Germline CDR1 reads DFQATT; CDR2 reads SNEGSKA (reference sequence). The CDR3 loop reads CSAEGGVTGELFL. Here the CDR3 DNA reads TGCAGTGCTGAGGGAGGTGTCACCGGGGAGCTGTTTCTT.

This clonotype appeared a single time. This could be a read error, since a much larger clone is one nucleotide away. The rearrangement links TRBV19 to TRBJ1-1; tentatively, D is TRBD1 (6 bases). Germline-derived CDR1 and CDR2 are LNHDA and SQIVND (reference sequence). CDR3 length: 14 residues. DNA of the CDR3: TGTGCCAGTAGCCCAATCCAGGGGTGGCCTGAAGCTTCCTTT. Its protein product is CASSPIQGWPEASF.

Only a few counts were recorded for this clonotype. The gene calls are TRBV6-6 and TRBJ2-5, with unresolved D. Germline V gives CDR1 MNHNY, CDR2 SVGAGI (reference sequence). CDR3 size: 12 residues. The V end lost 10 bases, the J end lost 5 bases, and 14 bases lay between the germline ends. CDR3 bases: TGTGCCACCCGGGTCGGAGCGGAGACCCAGTACTTC. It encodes CATRVGAETQYF.

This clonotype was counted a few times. The CDR3 DNA reads as TGCAGTGCTCTCCCCTTAGCGGGGGGGCGAGAGACCCAGTACTTC. Translated: CSALPLAGGRETQYF. This sequence joins TRBV20-1 and TRBJ2-5, with 11 bases fitting TRBD2. Germline V gives CDR1 DFQATT, CDR2 SNEGSKA (reference sequence). The V and J ends lost 5 bases and 4 bases, in that order; junction bases with no gene match: 9. The length of the CDR3 is 15 residues.

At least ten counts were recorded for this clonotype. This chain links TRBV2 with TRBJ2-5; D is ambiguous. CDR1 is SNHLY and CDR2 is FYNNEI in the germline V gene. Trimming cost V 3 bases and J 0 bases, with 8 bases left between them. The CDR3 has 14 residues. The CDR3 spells CASSDDGYQETQYF. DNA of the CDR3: TGTGCCAGCAGTGATGACGGGTACCAAGAGACCCAGTACTTC. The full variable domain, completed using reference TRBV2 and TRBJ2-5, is EPEVTQTPSHQVTQMGQEVILRCVPISNHLYFYWYRQILGQKVEFLVSFYNNEISEKSEIFDDQFSVERPDGSNFTLKIRSTKLEDSAMYFCASSDDGYQETQYFGPGTRLLVL.

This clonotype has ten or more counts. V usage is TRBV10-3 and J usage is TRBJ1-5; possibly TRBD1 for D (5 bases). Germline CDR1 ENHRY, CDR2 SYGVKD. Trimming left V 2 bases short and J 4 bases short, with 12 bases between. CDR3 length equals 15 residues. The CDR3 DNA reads TGTGCCATCAGTGAGGGGCGGGAGGGGAATCAGCCCCAGCATTTT. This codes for CAISEGREGNQPQHF.

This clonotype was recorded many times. The CDR3 here is CAISESPGNQPQHF. The CDR3 bases are TGTGCCATCAGTGAGTCCCCGGGGAATCAGCCCCAGCATTTT. The chain links TRBV10-3 to TRBJ1-5; D remains unclear. Trimming removed 0 bases at V and 4 bases at J, with 7 bases between. Per germline, CDR1 ENHRY and CDR2 SYGVKD. The CDR3 covers 14 residues.

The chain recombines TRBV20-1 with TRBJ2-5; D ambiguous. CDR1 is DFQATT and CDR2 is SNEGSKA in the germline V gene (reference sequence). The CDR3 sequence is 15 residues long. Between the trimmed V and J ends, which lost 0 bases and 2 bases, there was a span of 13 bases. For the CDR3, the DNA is TGCAGTGCTAGAGATAGTCGAACTACGCAAGAGACCCAGTACTTC. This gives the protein CSARDSRTTQETQYF.

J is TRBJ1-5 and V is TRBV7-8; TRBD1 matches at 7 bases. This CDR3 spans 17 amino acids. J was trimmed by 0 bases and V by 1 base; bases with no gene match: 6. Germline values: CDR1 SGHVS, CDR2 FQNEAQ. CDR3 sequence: CASSLGTGQYSNQPQHF. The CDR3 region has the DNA TGTGCCAGCAGCTTAGGGACGGGACAGTATAGCAATCAGCCCCAGCATTTT.

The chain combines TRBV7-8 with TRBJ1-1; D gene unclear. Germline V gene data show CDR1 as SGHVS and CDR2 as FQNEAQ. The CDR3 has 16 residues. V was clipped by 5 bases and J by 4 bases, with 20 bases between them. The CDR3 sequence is CASSPVSRAKGTEAFF. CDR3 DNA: TGTGCCAGCAGCCCCGTATCGAGGGCGAAAGGCACTGAAGCTTTCTTT.

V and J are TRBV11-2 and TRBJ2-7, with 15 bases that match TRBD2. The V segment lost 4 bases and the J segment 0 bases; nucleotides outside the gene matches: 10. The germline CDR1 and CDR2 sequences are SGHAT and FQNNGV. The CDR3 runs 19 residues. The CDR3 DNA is TGTGCCAGCAGCTGGGGGGGACTAGCGGGAGGAAGGGGCTCCTACGAGCAGTACTTC. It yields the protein CASSWGGLAGGRGSYEQYF.

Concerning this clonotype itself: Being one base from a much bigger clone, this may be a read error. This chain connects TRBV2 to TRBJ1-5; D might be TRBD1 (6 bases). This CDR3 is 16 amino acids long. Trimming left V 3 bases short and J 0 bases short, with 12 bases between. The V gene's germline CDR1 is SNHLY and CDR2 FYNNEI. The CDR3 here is CASSDQQGNSNQPQHF. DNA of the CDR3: TGTGCCAGCAGTGACCAACAGGGAAATAGCAATCAGCCCCAGCATTTT. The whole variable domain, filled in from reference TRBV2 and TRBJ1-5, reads EPEVTQTPSHQVTQMGQEVILRCVPISNHLYFYWYRQILGQKVEFLVSFYNNEISEKSEIFDDQFSVERPDGSNFTLKIRSTKLEDSAMYFCASSDQQGNSNQPQHFGDGTRLSIL.

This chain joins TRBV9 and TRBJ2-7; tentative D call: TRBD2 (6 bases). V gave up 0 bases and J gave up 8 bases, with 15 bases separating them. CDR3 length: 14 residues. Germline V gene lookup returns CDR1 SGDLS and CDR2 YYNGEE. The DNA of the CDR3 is TGTGCCAGCAGCGTAGGGGATAGCGGTTACAAGCAGTACTTC. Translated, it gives CASSVGDSGYKQYF.

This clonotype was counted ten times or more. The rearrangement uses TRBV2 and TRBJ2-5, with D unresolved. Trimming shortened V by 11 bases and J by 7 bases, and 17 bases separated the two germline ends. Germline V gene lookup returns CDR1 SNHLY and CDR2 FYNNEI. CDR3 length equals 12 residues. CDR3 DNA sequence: TGTGCCGTCAAAGGAGCCTCAGGGACCCAGTACTTC. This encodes CAVKGASGTQYF.

CDR3 sequence (DNA): TGTGCCAGCAGCCAAGAGACGGAGAGGGAAGAGACCCAGTACTTC. Protein sequence: CASSQETEREETQYF. V is TRBV3-1 and J is TRBJ2-5, with TRBD2 as a possible D gene (5 bases). V lost 0 bases, J lost 3 bases, and 11 bases lay in between. This CDR3 has 15 amino acids. Germline CDR1 is LGHDT and CDR2 is YNNKEL (reference sequence).

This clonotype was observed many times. The CDR3 region is CATSDLRDTNGELFF. As DNA, the CDR3 is TGTGCCACCAGTGATTTAAGAGACACAAACGGGGAGCTGTTTTTT. The gene calls are TRBV24-1 and TRBJ2-2; D not certain. Germline CDR1 KGHDR, CDR2 SFDVKD. The germline V and J ends were trimmed by 1 base and 7 bases, with 12 bases remaining between them. The CDR3 has 15 amino acids.

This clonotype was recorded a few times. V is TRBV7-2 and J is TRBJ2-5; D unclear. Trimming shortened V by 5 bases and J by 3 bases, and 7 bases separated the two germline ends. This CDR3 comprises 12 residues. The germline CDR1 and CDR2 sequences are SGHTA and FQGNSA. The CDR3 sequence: CASSPGKETQYF. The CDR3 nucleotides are TGTGCCAGCAGCCCGGGTAAAGAGACCCAGTACTTC.

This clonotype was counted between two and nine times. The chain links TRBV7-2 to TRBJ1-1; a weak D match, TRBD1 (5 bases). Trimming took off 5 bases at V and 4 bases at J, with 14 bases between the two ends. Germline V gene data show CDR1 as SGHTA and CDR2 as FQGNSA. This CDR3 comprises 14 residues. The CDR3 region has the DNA TGTGCCAGCAGCACAATGGGGGGTAGCACTGAAGCTTTCTTT. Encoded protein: CASSTMGGSTEAFF.